The 24 T cell receptor beta chains listed next were all sequenced from one sample in a study of shared clonotypes between healthy human individuals. Here immunoSEQ multiplex PCR was the method, and the copy in TCRdb shows in-frame clones only, minus some. This sample has under 2,500,000 clones, with 90% to 96% found just once. Sequencing was carried out using naive CD4+ T cells sorted from blood. Subset meaning: CD45RA+ positively selected. These receptors were taken from a man younger than 35 in good health.

This sequence joins TRBV5-1 and TRBJ1-1; D unresolved. Germline CDR1 reads SGHRS; CDR2 reads YFSETQ. Deletions cut 0 bases from V and 5 bases from J, with 8 bases between. The CDR3 is made up of 13 amino acids. CDR3 residues: CASSLALETEAFF. CDR3 DNA: TGCGCCAGCAGCTTGGCCCTTGAGACTGAAGCTTTCTTT.

The chain uses TRBV6-5 and TRBJ1-2; D remains unclear. This CDR3 spans 14 amino acids. V was trimmed by 4 bases and J by 4 bases, leaving 13 bases between them. Germline V lookup: CDR1 MNHEY, CDR2 SVGAGI. The DNA of the CDR3 is TGTGCCAGCAGTTCAGACGGATCCCTCTATGGCTACACCTTC. Its translation: CASSSDGSLYGYTF.

The DNA for the CDR3 is TGCGCCAGCAGCTCCGGACTAGCGGGGGGGACCCAAGAGACCCAGTACTTC. Translation gives CASSSGLAGGTQETQYF. The gene calls are TRBV5-1 and TRBJ2-5; 15 bases map to TRBD2. This CDR3 comprises 17 residues. Germline V CDR1 and CDR2: SGHRS, YFSETQ. The J segment lost 1 base and the V segment lost 3 bases, leaving 4 bases of the junction unmatched.

This clone was recorded only once. This chain's CDR3 is CATSGTESSGNTIYF. CDR3 nucleotide sequence: TGTGCCACCAGCGGGACAGAGAGCTCTGGAAACACCATATATTTT. V is TRBV15 and J is TRBJ1-3, with TRBD1 matching 7 bases. With 5 bases clipped from V and 0 bases from J, the junction kept 4 bases outside the gene matches. Germline values: CDR1 LNHNV, CDR2 YYDKDF (reference sequence). The CDR3 has 15 residues. Complete variable domain (other parts from reference TRBV15 and TRBJ1-3): DAMVIQNPRYQVTQFGKPVTLSCSQTLNHNVMYWYQQKSSQAPKLLFHYYDKDFNNEADTPDNFQSRRPNTSFCFLDIRSPGLGDTAMYLCATSGTESSGNTIYFGEGSWLTVV.

The chain recombines TRBV28 with TRBJ2-5; TRBD2 aligns across 10 bases. The germline gives CDR1 MDHEN, CDR2 SYDVKM. Trimming at V came to 4 bases and at J to 5 bases, leaving 7 bases not matched to a gene. This CDR3 spans 15 amino acids. CDR3 sequence reads: CASSSQRGGFETQYF. CDR3 sequence (DNA): TGTGCCAGCAGTTCGCAGCGGGGGGGCTTCGAGACCCAGTACTTC.

This chain connects TRBV30 to TRBJ2-1; a possible D gene is TRBD2 (6 bases). Germline V gene lookup returns CDR1 GTSNPN and CDR2 SVGIG (reference sequence). This CDR3 contains 14 residues. V lost 4 bases and J 4 bases, leaving 14 bases between the germline ends. This chain's CDR3 is CAWNGLAEYNEQFF. As DNA, the CDR3 is TGTGCCTGGAACGGTTTAGCGGAATACAATGAGCAGTTCTTC.

The genes are TRBV2 and TRBJ1-6; D not resolved. Per germline, CDR1 SNHLY and CDR2 FYNNEI. V gave up 5 bases and J gave up 0 bases, with 8 bases separating them. The CDR3 consists of 15 residues. This CDR3 is CASSIESSYNSPLHF. Here the CDR3 DNA reads TGTGCCAGCAGTATTGAGAGCTCCTATAATTCACCCCTCCACTTT.

This clone was detected once. The chain uses TRBV19 and TRBJ1-6; D unresolved. V lost 2 bases to trimming and J lost 7 bases, with 9 bases between them. Germline loops: CDR1 LNHDA, CDR2 SQIVND (reference sequence). The CDR3 consists of 14 residues. The CDR3 reads CASSISTFNSPLHF. In DNA form, the CDR3 reads TGTGCCAGTAGTATATCCACTTTCAATTCACCCCTCCACTTT.

The chain uses TRBV7-2 and TRBJ2-2; maybe TRBD2 (5 bases). Per germline, CDR1 SGHTA and CDR2 FQGNSA. Trimming took 8 bases from V and 1 from J, leaving 11 bases between them. The CDR3 extends over 14 amino acids. DNA for the CDR3: TGTGCCAGCCAAAAGCGGCTGAACACCGGGGAGCTGTTTTTT. Amino acids: CASQKRLNTGELFF.

The V call is TRBV27, the J call TRBJ2-5; D not resolved. The length of the CDR3 is 14 residues. V was cut by 5 bases and J by 5 bases, with 15 bases left in between. Germline CDR1 is MNHEY and CDR2 is SMNVEV (reference sequence). DNA of the CDR3: TGTGCCAGCAGTACCCGGCCTTCTCGTGAGACCCAGTACTTC. This translates into CASSTRPSRETQYF.

This clone was counted a single time. This same CDR3 is encoded by further DNA sequences in the sample. For the CDR3, the DNA is TGCAGCGTTGAGCGAGGGGGAGGAACTGAAGCTTTCTTT. It encodes CSVERGGGTEAFF. The chain couples TRBV29-1 to TRBJ1-1; D might be TRBD1 (6 bases). The CDR3 covers 13 residues. CDR1 and CDR2 (germline): SQVTM, ANQGSEA. V was clipped by 3 bases and J by 5 bases, with 13 bases between them.

The chain links TRBV10-3 to TRBJ1-5, with D perhaps TRBD1 (6 bases). Looked up from germline, CDR1 is ENHRY and CDR2 is SYGVKD. The V end was cut by 3 bases, the J end by 2 bases, with 11 bases between. The CDR3 sequence is 15 residues long. CDR3 coding DNA: TGTGCCATCAGTGACAGGGGCGAAGGCAATCAGCCCCAGCATTTT. The encoded protein is CAISDRGEGNQPQHF.

This clone was observed a single time. The chain combines TRBV27 with TRBJ2-2, with D unclear. V was shortened by 5 bases and J by 7 bases, with 8 bases between the two germline ends. Germline values: CDR1 MNHEY, CDR2 SMNVEV (reference sequence). This CDR3 spans 12 amino acids. CDR3 loop: CASSPQFGELFF. As DNA, the CDR3 is TGTGCCAGCAGTCCCCAGTTCGGGGAGCTGTTTTTT.

The V call is TRBV28, the J call TRBJ1-4, with D tentatively TRBD1 (6 bases). V lost 7 bases, J lost 4 bases, and 16 bases lay in between. Germline V CDR1 and CDR2: MDHEN, SYDVKM. This CDR3 is built from 15 residues. Written as DNA, the CDR3 is TGTGCCAGCACCCCGGGGGGGCCCTATAATGAAAAACTGTTTTTT. It translates to CASTPGGPYNEKLFF.

The chain couples TRBV30 to TRBJ1-6, with no clear D. Between the trimmed V and J ends, which lost 0 bases and 9 bases, there was a span of 9 bases. CDR3 length: 13 residues. Germline V gene lookup returns CDR1 GTSNPN and CDR2 SVGIG (reference sequence). The CDR3 DNA reads TGTGCCTGGAGTGTACCTCGCTCTTCACCCCTCCACTTT. Translated, it gives CAWSVPRSSPLHF.

CDR3 sequence: CASSYSFSYNEQFF. The CDR3 DNA reads as TGTGCCAGCAGTTATAGCTTTTCCTACAATGAGCAGTTCTTC. V gene TRBV6-5 combines with J gene TRBJ2-1; D not certain. V lost 3 bases to trimming and J lost 1 base, with 7 bases between them. The germline gives CDR1 MNHEY, CDR2 SVGAGI. CDR3 size: 14 residues.

The V and J genes are TRBV6-5 and TRBJ1-3; the D gene is possibly TRBD1 (6 bases). Germline lookup yields CDR1 MNHEY and CDR2 SVGAGI. V was pared by 4 bases and J by 3 bases, with 16 bases between. This CDR3 is 16 amino acids long. CDR3 nucleotide sequence: TGTGCCAGCAGTTCCCGAATAACAGGGAATGGAAACACCATATATTTT. It translates to CASSSRITGNGNTIYF.

The genes are TRBV6-1 and TRBJ1-1; the D is unclear. The CDR3 is 13 residues long. Germline lookup yields CDR1 MNHNS and CDR2 SASEGT. V lost 8 bases and J 1 base, leaving 11 bases between the germline ends. The chain's CDR3 is CASQAGQNTEAFF. As DNA, the CDR3 is TGTGCCAGCCAAGCAGGCCAGAACACTGAAGCTTTCTTT.

The rearrangement joins TRBV2 to TRBJ2-3; 7 bases line up with TRBD1. V gave up 6 bases and J gave up 3 bases; unmatched junction bases: 6. Germline-derived CDR1 and CDR2 are SNHLY and FYNNEI. The CDR3 is 14 amino acids. For the CDR3, the DNA is TGTGCCAGCAGAGTAGGGGGCAAGACAGATACGCAGTATTTT. Its translation is CASRVGGKTDTQYF.

In the case of this clone: Other nucleotide sequences from this sample produce the same CDR3. The chain has TRBV29-1 and TRBJ2-7; perhaps TRBD1 as D (5 bases). Deletions cut 6 bases from V and 4 bases from J, with 10 bases between. Germline CDR1 reads SQVTM; CDR2 reads ANQGSEA. The CDR3 has 11 amino acids. CDR3 coding DNA: TGCAGCGTAGAATCAGGGTACGAGCAGTACTTC. Its protein is CSVESGYEQYF.

The V gene is TRBV6-5, the J gene TRBJ1-2; D remains unclear. Germline lookup yields CDR1 MNHEY and CDR2 SVGAGI. V gave up 5 bases and J gave up 3 bases, with 10 bases separating them. The CDR3 runs to 13 residues. In DNA, the CDR3 is TGTGCCAGCAGTACACAAGAGTACTATGGCTACACCTTC. As protein: CASSTQEYYGYTF.

The chain links TRBV10-2 to TRBJ1-1; TRBD1 matches 7 bases. This CDR3 spans 14 amino acids. Germline V gene data show CDR1 as WSHSY and CDR2 as SAAADI. J gave up 3 bases and V 6 bases, and 7 bases lay outside the gene matches. The CDR3: CASSKQGSDTEAFF. CDR3 in DNA: TGCGCCAGCAGCAAACAGGGGTCGGACACTGAAGCTTTCTTT.

CDR3 coding DNA: TGTGCCAGCAGCCCGAGGGGACTAGCGTCCCACAATGAGCAGTTCTTC. It encodes CASSPRGLASHNEQFF. This sequence joins TRBV5-6 and TRBJ2-1; 10 bases are shared with TRBD2. This CDR3 is 16 amino acids long. V shed 4 bases and J 5 bases; nucleotides not matched to a gene: 9. CDR1 is SGHDT, CDR2 YYEEEE, per germline.

This rearrangement joins TRBV4-3 to TRBJ2-1, with D maybe TRBD1 (6 bases). The V end was cut by 4 bases, the J end by 10 bases, with 23 bases between. Looked up from germline, CDR1 is LGHNA and CDR2 is YSLEER. The CDR3 is 16 residues long. CDR3 region: CASSRLKGGLQGEQFF. The DNA for the CDR3 is TGCGCCAGCAGCCGTCTCAAAGGCGGGCTACAGGGAGAGCAGTTCTTC.